The clone carrying this T cell receptor beta chain was seen a handful of times. Its antigen is not known. One entry per CDR3 protein results from TCRdb running MiXCR on the 5' RACE reads. The sample carries about 61,000 distinct CDR3 sequences, approximately 12% recorded once. The source of the sample is a study of early T cells in non-severe SARS-CoV-2 infection. Study summary: Whole-blood bulk RNA, unsorted, was sequenced, and chains were unpaired.

Trimming removed 2 bases from V and 7 bases from J, with 9 bases in between. The CDR3 is 13 residues long. In germline, CDR1 is MDHEN, CDR2 SYDVKM. Study observations and caveats: Sequences matched to VDJdb favored anti-spike CD8 responses, while private and CD4 specificities were missed.

The rearrangement joins TRBV28 to TRBJ1-5, with unresolved D. The source of this sequence is an adult who was a healthcare worker with PCR-confirmed SARS-CoV-2 infection or an uninfected control (not recorded which). The donor label of this sample is uncertain. Sequenced material: whole blood, taken at baseline. In DNA form, the CDR3 reads TGTGCCAGCAGTTTACCGAGTCTACAGCCCCAGCATTTT. As protein: CASSLPSLQPQHF.